The 22 T cell receptor beta chains presented below share a single source sample, sequenced in a study of cytomegalovirus exposure and HLA in healthy donors. Clones were sequenced by immunoSEQ multiplex PCR, and TCRdb holds only the in-frame ones, with some missing. This table holds under 300,000 clones, about 86% found once. Sequencing was performed on PBMCs. These receptor sequences come from a woman aged 25 to 39 in good health and CMV-seropositive.

This chain uses TRBV27 with TRBJ1-4; tentative D call: TRBD1 (5 bases). Germline V gives CDR1 MNHEY, CDR2 SMNVEV (reference sequence). There are 13 residues in the CDR3. V was clipped by 6 bases and J by 4 bases, with 9 bases between them. The CDR3 DNA sequence: TGTGCCAGCAGGACGGGACTTAATGAAAAACTGTTTTTT. Translating it yields CASRTGLNEKLFF.

The genes are TRBV6-5 and TRBJ1-4; 7 positions match TRBD1. The V gene end was trimmed by 8 bases and the J gene end by 7 bases; junction bases not matched to a gene: 7. This CDR3 contains 13 residues. CDR1 is MNHEY and CDR2 is SVGAGI in the germline V gene. CDR3 bases: TGTGCCAGCGCTCGACAGGGTGGTGAAAAACTGTTTTTT. It is translated as CASARQGGEKLFF.

The V gene is TRBV6-6, the J gene TRBJ1-1; TRBD1 might be the D (5 bases). Per the germline V gene, CDR1 is MNHNY and CDR2 is SVGAGI (reference sequence). V lost 0 bases and J 4 bases, leaving 12 bases between the germline ends. This CDR3 is 15 amino acids long. CDR3 amino acids: CASSYSGGLGTEAFF. The DNA of the CDR3 is TGTGCCAGCAGTTACTCCGGGGGATTGGGCACTGAAGCTTTCTTT.

This rearrangement joins TRBV19 to TRBJ1-5; tentative D call: TRBD1 (6 bases). V was pared by 0 bases and J by 4 bases, with 10 bases between. Germline V gives CDR1 LNHDA, CDR2 SQIVND (reference sequence). The CDR3 spans 15 residues. The chain's CDR3 is CASSIDGTLNQPQHF. The CDR3 DNA follows: TGTGCCAGTAGTATAGATGGGACACTTAATCAGCCCCAGCATTTT.

The chain links TRBV5-1 to TRBJ1-2, with no clear D. Germline V lookup: CDR1 SGHRS, CDR2 YFSETQ. The V end was cut by 4 bases, the J end by 4 bases, with 11 bases between. The CDR3 spans 13 residues. Written as DNA, the CDR3 is TGCGCCAGCAGCGAGGGCATCCTCTATGGCTACACCTTC. This encodes CASSEGILYGYTF. The full variable domain, in which reference TRBV5-1 and TRBJ1-2 provide the parts outside the CDR3, is KAGVTQTPRYLIKTRGQQVTLSCSPISGHRSVSWYQQTPGQGLQFLFEYFSETQRNKGNFPGRFSGRQFSNSRSEMNVSTLELGDSALYLCASSEGILYGYTFGSGTRLTVV.

The chain combines TRBV6-5 with TRBJ2-7, with D perhaps matching TRBD1 (7 bases). Germline assignment: CDR1 MNHEY and CDR2 SVGAGI. Trimming pared 5 bases from V and 6 bases from J, leaving 11 bases between. The CDR3 is made up of 12 amino acids. The CDR3 nucleotides read TGTGCCAGCAGTAACAGGGGAGGCGAGCAGTACTTC. As protein: CASSNRGGEQYF.

This chain joins TRBV7-9 and TRBJ2-7, with 7 bases identical to TRBD1. Germline CDR1 is SEHNR and CDR2 is FQNEAQ (reference sequence). The CDR3 spans 15 residues. Germline trimming cut 4 bases from V and 3 bases from J; bases unmatched to any gene: 9. The DNA of the CDR3 is TGTGCCAGCAGCTCCCTACAGGGGTCCGGCTACGAGCAGTACTTC. Its translation is CASSSLQGSGYEQYF.

The rearrangement uses TRBV4-1 and TRBJ1-2; no reliable D call. The V end lost 0 bases, the J end lost 5 bases, and 13 bases lay between the germline ends. CDR1 is MGHRA and CDR2 is YSYEKL in the germline V gene. CDR3 length: 15 amino acids. For the CDR3, the DNA is TGCGCCAGCAGCCAAGAACCGGGAAAGAGGTATGGCTACACCTTC. Translation gives CASSQEPGKRYGYTF.

The chain recombines TRBV19 with TRBJ2-7; TRBD2 matches 13 bases. CDR1 is LNHDA, CDR2 SQIVND, per germline (reference sequence). After removal of 6 bases from V and 6 bases from J, the junction contained 8 bases not matched to a gene. This CDR3 region has 15 residues. CDR3 sequence reads: CASSPGLAGVSEQYF. The CDR3 DNA sequence: TGTGCCAGTAGCCCCGGACTAGCGGGAGTTTCCGAGCAGTACTTC.

V and J are TRBV27 and TRBJ1-2; 7 nucleotides match TRBD1. The CDR3 length is 15 residues. The V gene end was trimmed by 5 bases and the J gene end by 8 bases; junction bases not matched to a gene: 14. CDR1 and CDR2 from the germline V gene are MNHEY and SMNVEV (reference sequence). CDR3 coding DNA: TGTGCCAGCAGTACCGAACTACAGGGGACAAGAGGCTACACCTTC. Amino acid sequence: CASSTELQGTRGYTF.

The chain carries TRBV28 and TRBJ2-7, with D uncertain. The germline gives CDR1 MDHEN, CDR2 SYDVKM. V lost 5 bases to trimming and J lost 4 bases, with 6 bases between them. This CDR3 comprises 11 residues. The CDR3 is CASSTSYEQYF. CDR3 nucleotide sequence: TGTGCCAGCAGTACATCGTACGAGCAGTACTTC.

This clone appeared a single time. The gene calls are TRBV28 and TRBJ1-4; a weak D match, TRBD1 (6 bases). The ends were cut back, 0 bases at V and 6 bases at J, with 8 bases in the middle. The CDR3 has 14 amino acids. CDR1 and CDR2 (germline): MDHEN, SYDVKM. The CDR3 coding sequence is TGTGCCAGCAGTTTATGGGGGGCTGATGAAAAACTGTTTTTT. Translating gives CASSLWGADEKLFF.

The chain uses TRBV5-1 and TRBJ2-7; 8 bases align to TRBD2. CDR3 length: 14 residues. Germline V gene lookup returns CDR1 SGHRS and CDR2 YFSETQ. The V gene end was trimmed by 4 bases and the J gene end by 2 bases; junction bases not matched to a gene: 5. In DNA, the CDR3 is TGCGCCAGCAGCACTGGACTAGCAACCTACGAGCAGTACTTC. Translating it yields CASSTGLATYEQYF.

The chain carries TRBV6-5 and TRBJ2-1; a possible D gene is TRBD2 (5 bases). From germline, CDR1 is MNHEY and CDR2 SVGAGI. Deletions cut 0 bases from V and 10 bases from J, with 10 bases between. CDR3 length: 13 amino acids. The CDR3 DNA reads as TGTGCCAGCAGTTACTCCGCCTCTAGCGAGCAGTTCTTC. Encoded protein: CASSYSASSEQFF.

The V call is TRBV10-3, the J call TRBJ1-4; 9 bases fit TRBD1. The CDR3 is 13 residues long. The V segment lost 4 bases and the J segment 7 bases; nucleotides outside the gene matches: 1. From germline, CDR1 is ENHRY and CDR2 SYGVKD. The CDR3: CAISADRGEKLFF. The CDR3 coding sequence is TGTGCCATCAGTGCGGACAGGGGTGAAAAACTGTTTTTT.

The chain is built from TRBV10-2 and TRBJ1-2; the match to TRBD1 covers 8 bases. Germline V CDR1 and CDR2: WSHSY, SAAADI. The CDR3 loop spans 13 amino acids. Trimming at V came to 8 bases and at J to 8 bases, leaving 10 bases not matched to a gene. The CDR3 bases are TGCGCCAGCTCGCAGGGGGCGCGAACCGGCTACACCTTC. Its protein product is CASSQGARTGYTF.

The rearrangement uses TRBV6-1 and TRBJ1-1, with D maybe TRBD1 (5 bases). V was trimmed by 8 bases and J by 3 bases, leaving 13 bases between them. This CDR3 has 13 residues. The germline gives CDR1 MNHNS, CDR2 SASEGT. For the CDR3, the DNA is TGTGCCAGCGGGGACTCAACTTACACTGAAGCTTTCTTT. Translation gives CASGDSTYTEAFF.

This clone showed up just once. V gene TRBV4-1 combines with J gene TRBJ2-3; TRBD1 agrees at 9 bases. Germline V gene sequence: CDR1 MGHRA, CDR2 YSYEKL. This CDR3 has 16 amino acids. V lost 0 bases to trimming and J lost 1 base; unmatched junction nucleotides: 2. CDR3 protein: CASSQDRTGGTDTQYF. CDR3 DNA: TGCGCCAGCAGCCAAGATCGGACAGGGGGCACAGATACGCAGTATTTT.

This clone was counted once. The V and J genes are TRBV23-1 and TRBJ2-7; D gene unclear. TRBV23-1 is reported as an ORF; its role is uncertain. CDR3 length equals 16 residues. The V end lost 10 bases, the J end lost 0 bases, and 22 bases lay between the germline ends. The chain's CDR3 is CAIPSPSSSYSYEQYF. In nucleotides, the CDR3 is TGCGCCATCCCATCCCCGTCCTCTTCCTACTCCTACGAGCAGTACTTC.

CDR3 DNA sequence: TGCGCCAGCAGCCTAGTGCAGGGGCTGGAGACCCAGTACTTC. Its protein product is CASSLVQGLETQYF. The V call is TRBV4-1, the J call TRBJ2-5, with D possibly being TRBD1 (6 bases). The V gene's germline CDR1 is MGHRA and CDR2 YSYEKL. This CDR3 comprises 14 residues. Between the trimmed V and J ends, which lost 4 bases and 5 bases, there was a span of 14 bases.

V gene TRBV29-1 combines with J gene TRBJ2-3; 7 bases fit TRBD2. V lost 8 bases, J lost 1 base, and 6 bases stayed unmatched. The CDR3 consists of 13 residues. CDR1 is SQVTM, CDR2 ANQGSEA, per germline. The CDR3, as DNA: TGCAGCCATGGGGGAGGGGGCACAGATACGCAGTATTTT. This encodes CSHGGGGTDTQYF.

This chain joins TRBV20-1 and TRBJ1-1, with unresolved D. This CDR3 has 11 amino acids. With 7 bases removed from V and 2 bases from J, the gap between germline ends came to 8 bases. Germline values: CDR1 DFQATT, CDR2 SNEGSKA (reference sequence). The CDR3 sequence: CSVQENTEAFF. Here the CDR3 DNA reads TGCAGTGTCCAGGAAAACACTGAAGCTTTCTTT.